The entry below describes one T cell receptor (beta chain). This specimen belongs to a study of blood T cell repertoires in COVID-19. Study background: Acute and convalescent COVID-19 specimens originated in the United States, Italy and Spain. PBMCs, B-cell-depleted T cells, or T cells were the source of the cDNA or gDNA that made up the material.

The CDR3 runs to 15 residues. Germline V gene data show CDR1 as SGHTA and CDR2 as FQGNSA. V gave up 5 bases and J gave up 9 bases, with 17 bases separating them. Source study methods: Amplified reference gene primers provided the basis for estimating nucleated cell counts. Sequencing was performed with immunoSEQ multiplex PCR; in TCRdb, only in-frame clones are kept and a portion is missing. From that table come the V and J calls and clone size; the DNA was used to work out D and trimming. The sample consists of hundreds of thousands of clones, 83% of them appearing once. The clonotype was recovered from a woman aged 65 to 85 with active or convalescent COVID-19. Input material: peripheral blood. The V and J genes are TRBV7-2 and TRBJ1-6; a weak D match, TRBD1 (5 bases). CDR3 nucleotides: TGTGCCAGCAGCCCCCCCCTAGATAGGGGTTCACCCCTCCACTTT. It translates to CASSPPLDRGSPLHF.